The T cell receptor beta chain under discussion was sequenced for a study of T cells in Graves' hyperthyroidism and ophthalmopathy. For the diagnoses, clinical symptoms, serum thyroxine and TRAb, thyroid ultrasound and orbital computed tomography were used. V trimming: 0 bases; J trimming: 5 bases; junction bases outside the gene matches: 4. Germline CDR1 SQVTM, CDR2 ANQGSEA. The CDR3 has 14 residues. Study outcomes and limitations: A model of 13 V-J pairs discriminated ophthalmopathy from stable hyperthyroidism. For ophthalmopathy, model prediction preceded onset by a median about 6 months.

The TCR beta CDR3 regions underwent amplification using RNA transcripts as the source. Primed by the HTBI set, a first-round RT-PCR was run on the TCR CDR3. Each CDR3 protein gets one entry after TCRdb re-called the multiplex PCR reads with MiXCR. The sample consists of about 570,000 distinct CDR3 sequences, more than 45% of them appearing once. About this clonotype itself: Its target is not known.

This clonotype originated in an adult woman with Graves' disease, either hyperthyroidism or ophthalmopathy (not recorded which). The V call is TRBV29-1, the J call TRBJ1-2, with TRBD1 identical over 9 bases. Sequencing was carried out using peripheral blood or thyroid tissue (not recorded which). The CDR3 DNA reads TGCAGCGTTGAAGATCCGGGACAGGGTTATGGCTACACCTTC. It yields the protein CSVEDPGQGYGYTF.